What follows are 5 T cell receptor beta chains derived from one specimen sequenced in a study of OX40 agonist ivuxolimab in advanced cancers. TCRdb's table, derived via immunoSEQ multiplex PCR, lists solely in-frame clones and lacks some. The table lists approximately 77,000 clones, about 92% of them singletons. The starting material was CD4+ or CD8+ T cells sorted from blood, obtained in a trial of the OX40 agonist ivuxolimab. The origin of the receptors is an adult with an advanced solid tumor such as melanoma, head and neck, liver or kidney cancer.

The V gene is TRBV30, the J gene TRBJ2-5; a possible D gene is TRBD2 (5 bases). The V gene lost 2 bases and the J gene lost 5 bases, with 18 bases spanning the gap. Per the germline V gene, CDR1 is GTSNPN and CDR2 is SVGIG (reference sequence). This CDR3 has 15 residues. The chain's CDR3 is CAWSNLKDFRETQYF. In nucleotides, the CDR3 is TGTGCCTGGAGTAACTTAAAGGACTTCAGGGAGACCCAGTACTTC.

J is TRBJ2-7 and V is TRBV10-3; 12 nucleotides agree with TRBD1. From germline, CDR1 is ENHRY and CDR2 SYGVKD. J lost 5 bases, V lost 6 bases, and 8 bases had no gene match. This CDR3 has 15 residues. CDR3 amino acids: CAIRRGQGARNEQYF. DNA for the CDR3: TGTGCCATCAGGAGGGGACAGGGGGCGCGAAACGAGCAGTACTTC.

This chain connects TRBV4-3 to TRBJ2-3, with TRBD2 matching 9 bases. Germline V CDR1 and CDR2: LGHNA, YSLEER. V shed 2 bases, J shed 6 bases, and the junction held 6 bases outside the gene matches. This CDR3 has 15 residues. CDR3 protein: CASSQRRGGRDTQYF. The CDR3 nucleotides read TGCGCCAGCAGCCAACGGCGGGGGGGCCGGGATACGCAGTATTTT.

The gene calls are TRBV6-5 and TRBJ1-1; TRBD1 is a possible D gene (5 bases). V was shortened by 10 bases and J by 1 base, with 10 bases between the two germline ends. Per germline, CDR1 MNHEY and CDR2 SVGAGI. CDR3 length: 12 residues. The CDR3 nucleotides are TGTGCCAACCTAGGGGCGAACACTGAAGCTTTCTTT. This translates into CANLGANTEAFF.

V gene TRBV19 combines with J gene TRBJ1-1, with TRBD1 matching 10 bases. CDR1 is LNHDA, CDR2 SQIVND, per germline (reference sequence). With 5 bases clipped from V and 5 bases from J, the junction kept 8 bases outside the gene matches. CDR3 size: 15 residues. The CDR3 here is CASSPRTGGGTEAFF. As DNA, the CDR3 is TGTGCCAGTAGTCCACGGACAGGGGGGGGGACTGAAGCTTTCTTT.